This TCR beta chain was sequenced in a study of cytomegalovirus exposure and HLA in healthy donors. Study-wide background: Samples from HLA-typed donors yielded about 86 million unique TCRs in an early data release.

General study points: Later on, an analysis showed TCR association rates differing by HLA locus, with DRB1 the most and HLA-C the fewest.

The PCR contained 60 Vbeta and 13 Jbeta primers. Authors' methods: Later, an analysis found 65 million to 85 million unique TCR beta chains, and roughly 10 million of these were shared. Only in-frame clones appear in the TCRdb table, and some are missing; sequencing was by immunoSEQ multiplex PCR. The V and J calls and clone size come from that table; D and trimming were worked out from the DNA. The repertoire consists of about 130,000 clones, with about 73% occurring once and the leading ten covering 2.9%. Details on this clone: The antigen is unknown.

Sequences were obtained from PBMCs. This clonotype was sampled from a human donor in good health.

CDR3 coding DNA: TGTGCCAGCTCACCACCATCAGACAGAGCTAACTATGGCTACACCTTC. Amino acid sequence: CASSPPSDRANYGYTF. The V gene is TRBV18, the J gene TRBJ1-2; weak D call: TRBD1 (5 bases). CDR1 KGHSH and CDR2 LQKENI come from the germline V gene. This CDR3 contains 16 residues. V gave up 0 bases and J gave up 0 bases, with 11 bases separating them.